The clone carrying this T cell receptor beta chain was seen ten or more times. The antigen is not known. The data derive from a study of T cell repertoires in cytomegalovirus infection. Study as a whole: Carrying CMV and the relevant HLA type showed in public TCR beta signatures.

General study results and limits: HLA-C-restricted CMV clonotypes gave the most frequent clonotype in two of eight donors. The cumulative frequency of public TCR beta families distinguished individuals who carried CMV together with the relevant HLA.

Trimming stripped 2 bases from V and 6 bases from J, with 8 bases between. The CDR3 length is 12 residues. Germline CDR1 and CDR2: MDHEN and SYDVKM. MiXCR, applied by TCRdb to the reads, yields one record per CDR3 protein. The sample lists about 680,000 distinct CDR3 sequences; 20% to 30% were seen once. Source material: CD8+ T cells from PBMCs. The receptor's source is a human donor in good health (CMV status not recorded). Some clones in this sample may be carry-over from other donors' samples. This sequence joins TRBV28 and TRBJ2-7; possible D gene TRBD1, 5 bases. The CDR3 DNA reads as TGTGCCAGCAGTTTACCAGGGTCCGAGCAGTACGTC. This sequence encodes CASSLPGSEQYV.